The subject of this entry is one T cell receptor beta chain. RNA, at roughly 0.5 to 1 ug, was reverse transcribed with random hexamers. Using its own MiXCR run on the immunoSEQ multiplex PCR reads, TCRdb lists one record per CDR3 protein. In the table there are 170,000 or so distinct CDR3 sequences, 90% to 95% of which are singletons. The entry originates in a study of CD8 T cells in Susac syndrome. CD8+ and CD4+ T cells from blood underwent TCR beta sequencing, which was carried out in a high-throughput format. Looked up from germline, CDR1 is LNHNV and CDR2 is YYDKDF (reference sequence). V was clipped by 4 bases and J by 5 bases, with 9 bases between them. The CDR3 has 13 amino acids.

Sequencing input: CD8+ T cells from PBMCs. This chain links TRBV15 with TRBJ2-1; D may be TRBD1 (6 bases). The TCR sequence derives from a human donor with multiple sclerosis. CDR3 residues: CATSTDSNNEQFF. The CDR3 bases are TGTGCCACCAGCACGGACAGTAACAATGAGCAGTTCTTC.